This T cell receptor beta chain emerged from a study of cytomegalovirus exposure and HLA in healthy donors. This clone was seen a single time. V lost 1 base to trimming and J lost 0 bases, with 10 bases between them. The CDR3 spans 15 residues. The V gene's germline CDR1 is SGHTA and CDR2 FQGNSA. The PCR used 60 Vbeta and 13 Jbeta primers. Sequencing used immunoSEQ multiplex PCR; TCRdb keeps in-frame clones, though not all of them. This table has around 94,000 clones, 70% to 85% appearing once. The sample comprised PBMCs. The TCR sequence derives from a human donor in good health. V gene TRBV7-2 combines with J gene TRBJ2-7; possible D gene TRBD1, 6 bases. Written as DNA, the CDR3 is TGTGCCAGCAGCTTAGGACAGGCCGCCTCCTACGAGCAGTACTTC. Translating gives CASSLGQAASYEQYF.